This T cell receptor beta chain comes out of a study of blood T cell repertoires in COVID-19. The CDR3 consists of 17 residues. Germline trimming cut 1 base from V and 5 bases from J; bases unmatched to any gene: 4. The germline V gene encodes CDR1 LGHDT and CDR2 YNNKEL (reference sequence). Data came from immunoSEQ multiplex PCR; TCRdb stores just in-frame clones and leaves some out. The table shows 200,000 to 300,000 clones, with nearly 85% occurring only once. The V call is TRBV3-1 (or the pseudogene TRBV3-2), the J call TRBJ2-5; 16 bases match TRBD2. This TCR was sampled from a human donor in a cohort sampled during active COVID-19. The specimen sequenced was peripheral blood. The CDR3 is CASSQAAGLAGGETQYF. CDR3 sequence (DNA): TGTGCCAGCAGCCAAGCGGCGGGACTAGCGGGAGGGGAGACCCAGTACTTC.